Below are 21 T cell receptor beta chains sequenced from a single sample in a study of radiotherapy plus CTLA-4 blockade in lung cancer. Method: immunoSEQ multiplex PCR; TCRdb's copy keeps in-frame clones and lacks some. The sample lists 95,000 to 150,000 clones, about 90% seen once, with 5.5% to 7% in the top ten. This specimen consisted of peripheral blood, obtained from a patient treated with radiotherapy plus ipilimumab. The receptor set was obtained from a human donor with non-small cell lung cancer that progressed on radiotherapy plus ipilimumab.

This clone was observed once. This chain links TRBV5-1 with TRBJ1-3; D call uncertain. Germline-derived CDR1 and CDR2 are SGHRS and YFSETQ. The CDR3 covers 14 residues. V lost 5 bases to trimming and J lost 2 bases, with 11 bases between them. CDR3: CASRVEGTGNTIYF. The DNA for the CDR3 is TGCGCCAGCAGAGTTGAGGGAACTGGAAACACCATATATTTT.

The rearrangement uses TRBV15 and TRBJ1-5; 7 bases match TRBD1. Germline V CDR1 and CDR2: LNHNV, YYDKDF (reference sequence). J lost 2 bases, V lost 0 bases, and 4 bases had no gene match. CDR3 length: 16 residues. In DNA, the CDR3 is TGTGCCACCAGCAGAGATAAAACAGGGGGCAATCAGCCCCAGCATTTT. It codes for CATSRDKTGGNQPQHF.

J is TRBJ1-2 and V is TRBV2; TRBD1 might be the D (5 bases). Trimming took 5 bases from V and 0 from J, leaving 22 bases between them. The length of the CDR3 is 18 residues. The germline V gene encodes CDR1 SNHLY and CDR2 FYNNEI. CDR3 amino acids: CASSRWRDGASTNYGYTF. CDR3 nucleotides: TGTGCCAGCAGTCGATGGAGGGACGGAGCAAGTACTAACTATGGCTACACCTTC.

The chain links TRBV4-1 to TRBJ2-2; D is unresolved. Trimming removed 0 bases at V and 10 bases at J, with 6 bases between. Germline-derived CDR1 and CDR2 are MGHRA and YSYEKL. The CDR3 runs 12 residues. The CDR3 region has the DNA TGCGCCAGCAGCCAAGATCTAGTGGAGCTGTTTTTT. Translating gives CASSQDLVELFF.

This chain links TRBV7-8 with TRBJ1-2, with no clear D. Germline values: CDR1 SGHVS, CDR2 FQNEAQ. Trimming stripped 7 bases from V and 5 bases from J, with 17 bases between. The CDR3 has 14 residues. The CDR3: CASTGGSRNYGYTF. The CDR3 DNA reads TGTGCCAGCACCGGTGGGTCCCGAAATTATGGCTACACCTTC. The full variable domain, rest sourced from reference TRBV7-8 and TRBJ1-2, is GAGVSQSPRYKVAKRGQDVALRCDPISGHVSLFWYQQALGQGPEFLTYFQNEAQLDKSGLPSDRFFAERPEGSVSTLKIQRTQQEDSAVYLCASTGGSRNYGYTFGSGTRLTVV.

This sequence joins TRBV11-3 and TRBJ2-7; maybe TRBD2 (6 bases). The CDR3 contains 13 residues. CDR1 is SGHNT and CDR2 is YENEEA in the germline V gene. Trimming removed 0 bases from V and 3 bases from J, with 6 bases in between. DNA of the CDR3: TGTGCCAGCAGCTTAGAGGGGGGCTACGAGCAGTACTTC. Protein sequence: CASSLEGGYEQYF.

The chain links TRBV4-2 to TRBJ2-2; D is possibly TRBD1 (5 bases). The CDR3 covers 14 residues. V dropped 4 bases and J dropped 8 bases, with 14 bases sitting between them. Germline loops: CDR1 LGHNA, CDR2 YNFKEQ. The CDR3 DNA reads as TGTGCCAGCAGCCTACAGGCCTTTGCGGGGGAGCTGTTTTTT. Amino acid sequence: CASSLQAFAGELFF.

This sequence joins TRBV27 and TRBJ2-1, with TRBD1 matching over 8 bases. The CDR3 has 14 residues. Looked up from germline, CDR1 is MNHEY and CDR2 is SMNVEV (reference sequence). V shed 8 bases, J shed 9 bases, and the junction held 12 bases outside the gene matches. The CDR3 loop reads CASGKRGQAPEQFF. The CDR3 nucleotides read TGTGCCAGCGGAAAGAGGGGACAGGCGCCTGAGCAGTTCTTC.

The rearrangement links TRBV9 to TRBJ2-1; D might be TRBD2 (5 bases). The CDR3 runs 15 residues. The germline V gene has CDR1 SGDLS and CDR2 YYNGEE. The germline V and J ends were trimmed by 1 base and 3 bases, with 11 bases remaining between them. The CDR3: CASSVTAEIYNEQFF. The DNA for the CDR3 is TGTGCCAGCAGCGTAACAGCGGAAATCTACAATGAGCAGTTCTTC. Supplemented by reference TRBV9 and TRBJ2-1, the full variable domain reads DSGVTQTPKHLITATGQRVTLRCSPRSGDLSVYWYQQSLDQGLQFLIQYYNGEERAKGNILERFSAQQFPDLHSELNLSSLELGDSALYFCASSVTAEIYNEQFFGPGTRLTVL.

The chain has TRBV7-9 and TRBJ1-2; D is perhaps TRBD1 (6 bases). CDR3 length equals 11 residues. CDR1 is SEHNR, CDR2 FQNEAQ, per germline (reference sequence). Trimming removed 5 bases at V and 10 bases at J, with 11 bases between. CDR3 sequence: CASSTGQAYTF. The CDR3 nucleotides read TGTGCCAGCAGCACAGGGCAGGCCTACACCTTC.

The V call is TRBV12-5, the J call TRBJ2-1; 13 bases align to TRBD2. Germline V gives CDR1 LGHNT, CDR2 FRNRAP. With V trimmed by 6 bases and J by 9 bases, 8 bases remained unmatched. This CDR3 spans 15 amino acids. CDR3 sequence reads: CASGTGLAGFGEQFF. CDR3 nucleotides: TGTGCTAGTGGCACGGGACTAGCGGGATTCGGTGAGCAGTTCTTC.

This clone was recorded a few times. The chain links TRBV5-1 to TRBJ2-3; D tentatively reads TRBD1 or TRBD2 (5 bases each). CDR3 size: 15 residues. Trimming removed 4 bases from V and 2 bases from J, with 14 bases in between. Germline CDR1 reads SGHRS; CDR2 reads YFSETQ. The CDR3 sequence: CASSLMGETTDTQYF. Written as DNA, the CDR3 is TGCGCCAGCAGCCTTATGGGGGAAACCACAGATACGCAGTATTTT.

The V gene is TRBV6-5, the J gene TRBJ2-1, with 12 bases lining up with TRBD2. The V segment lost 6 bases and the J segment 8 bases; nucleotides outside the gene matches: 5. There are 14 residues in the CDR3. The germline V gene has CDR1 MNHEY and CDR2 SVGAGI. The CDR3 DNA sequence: TGTGCCAGCAGCCCTAGCGGGAGGGCCTATGAGCAGTTCTTC. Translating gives CASSPSGRAYEQFF.

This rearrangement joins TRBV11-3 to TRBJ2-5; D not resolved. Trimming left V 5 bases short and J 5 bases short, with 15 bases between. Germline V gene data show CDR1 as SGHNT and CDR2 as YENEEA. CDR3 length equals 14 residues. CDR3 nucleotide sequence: TGTGCCAGCAGCCGCTTACGGATAGGGGAGACCCAGTACTTC. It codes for CASSRLRIGETQYF.

The CDR3 DNA reads TGTGCCAGCCACCGGGAGGCCAGGCCAGCTGGAAACACCATATATTTT. Amino acids: CASHREARPAGNTIYF. The V gene is TRBV19, the J gene TRBJ1-3; no definite D call. The CDR3 spans 16 residues. Trimming stripped 9 bases from V and 2 bases from J, with 20 bases between. Per the germline V gene, CDR1 is LNHDA and CDR2 is SQIVND (reference sequence).

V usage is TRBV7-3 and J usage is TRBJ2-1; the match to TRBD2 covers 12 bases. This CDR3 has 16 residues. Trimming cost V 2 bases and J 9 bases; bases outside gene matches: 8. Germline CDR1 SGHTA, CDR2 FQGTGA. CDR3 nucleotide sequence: TGTGCCAGCAGCTTATCCCTAGCGGGAGGGATAGGTGAGCAGTTCTTC. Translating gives CASSLSLAGGIGEQFF.

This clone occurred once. In nucleotides, the CDR3 is TGTGCTAGTGGTTTGACCGAAAAACTGTTTTTT. This encodes CASGLTEKLFF. The chain couples TRBV12-5 to TRBJ1-4; D is unclear. Germline V gene sequence: CDR1 LGHNT, CDR2 FRNRAP. V was trimmed by 2 bases and J by 8 bases, leaving 3 bases between them. The length of the CDR3 is 11 residues.

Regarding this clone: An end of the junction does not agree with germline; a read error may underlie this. The CDR3 nucleotides are TGTGCTAGCAGCTCCCTACCTAGCGGGAGTGCTGAGCAGTTCTTC. It specifies CASSSLPSGSAEQFF. The chain is built from TRBV7-7 and TRBJ2-1, with 10 nucleotides matching TRBD2. The V gene's germline CDR1 is SSHAT and CDR2 FNYEAQ (reference sequence). The CDR3 runs to 15 residues. The whole variable domain, filled in from reference TRBV7-7 and TRBJ2-1, reads GAGVSQSPRYKVTKRGQDVTLRCDPISSHATLYWYQQALGQGPEFLTYFNYEAQPDKSGLPSDRFSAERPEGSISTLTIQRTEQRDSAMYRCASSSLPSGSAEQFFGPGTRLTVL.

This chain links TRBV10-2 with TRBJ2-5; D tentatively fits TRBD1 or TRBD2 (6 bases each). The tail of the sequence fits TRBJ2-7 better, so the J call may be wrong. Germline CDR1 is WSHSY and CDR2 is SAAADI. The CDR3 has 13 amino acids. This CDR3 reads CASSEGGPYEQYF. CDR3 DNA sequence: TGCGCCAGCAGTGAGGGGGGGCCTTACGAGCAGTACTTC.

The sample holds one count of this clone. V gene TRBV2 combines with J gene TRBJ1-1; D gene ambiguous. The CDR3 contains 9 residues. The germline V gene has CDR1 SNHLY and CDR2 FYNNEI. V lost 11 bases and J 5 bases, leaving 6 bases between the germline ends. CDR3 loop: CACGTEAFF. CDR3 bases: TGTGCCTGCGGTACTGAAGCTTTCTTT.

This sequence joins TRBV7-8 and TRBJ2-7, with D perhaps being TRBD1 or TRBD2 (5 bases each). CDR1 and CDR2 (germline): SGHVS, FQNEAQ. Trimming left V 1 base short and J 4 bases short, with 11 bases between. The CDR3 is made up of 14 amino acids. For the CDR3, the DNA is TGTGCCAGCAGCTTAGAGAAGAGGGGATACGAGCAGTACTTC. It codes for CASSLEKRGYEQYF.